This TCR beta chain was recorded in a study of blood T cell repertoires in COVID-19. Profiled with immunoSEQ multiplex PCR; TCRdb holds only in-frame clones, not every one. The data contain 20,000 to 25,000 clones, 80% to 90% of them singletons. The CDR3 loop spans 14 amino acids. Germline CDR1 is SGHTS and CDR2 is YDEGEE. Trimming stripped 2 bases from V and 8 bases from J, with 16 bases between. The receptor was isolated from a human donor with active COVID-19. The donor label of this sample is uncertain. Material: peripheral blood. This chain links TRBV5-8 with TRBJ1-2, with D possibly TRBD1 on 5 matching bases. The CDR3 sequence: CASSLSLGQGGYTF. The CDR3 nucleotides are TGTGCCAGCAGCTTAAGTCTGGGGCAAGGAGGCTACACCTTC.